This entry is about one TCR beta chain. This specimen comes from a study of cytomegalovirus exposure and HLA in healthy donors. The PCR made use of 60 Vbeta and 13 Jbeta primers. Repertoires were generated with immunoSEQ multiplex PCR, while TCRdb's copy carries only in-frame clones and drops some. The sample has some 130,000 clones; 80% are singletons. CDR1 is SGHNT, CDR2 YENEEA, per germline. Losses at the gene ends were 2 bases for V and 2 bases for J; bases not matched to a gene: 4. The length of the CDR3 is 15 residues. The material sequenced was PBMCs. V usage is TRBV11-3 and J usage is TRBJ2-5; TRBD2 matches at 8 bases. The sequence came from a man aged 30 to 39 in good health. This CDR3 is CASSLSGTSQETQYF. CDR3 DNA: TGTGCCAGCAGCTTATCCGGGACTAGTCAAGAGACCCAGTACTTC.